This T cell receptor beta chain was identified during a study of blood T cell repertoires in COVID-19 (dated by TCRdb to the early 2020s). Regarding the study in general: The collaborator samples originated in the United States, Italy and Spain and spanned the acute and convalescent phases of COVID-19. Where available, HLA class I and class II types were obtained from metadata supplied by the sample provider rather than from assay-based typing. A freely available public database, intended as a resource for researchers studying the immune response to SARS-CoV-2, is where the repertoires were released. Samples came from the ongoing ImmuneRACE study (first 160 participants) plus 1,254 subjects from 6 global collaborators. The dataset comprised deeply sampled blood TCRbeta repertoires from subjects exposed to, actively infected with, or recovered from COVID-19. The material from the prospective study consisted of cDNA or gDNA derived from T cells, B-cell-depleted T cells, or PBMCs. Sample metadata almost always included a de-identified subject ID, COVID-19 status, age in years and sex.

As concerns this clone: Its antigen is currently not known. No much larger clone is present one base from it, and per-base qualities are unavailable.

From its cysteine to its phenylalanine, the CDR3 spans 13 amino acids. Only the CDR3 DNA is retained, 39 bases long and in frame from the first base. For CDR1 and CDR2, the germline V gene lists SGHTA and FQGNSA. The junction carries 11 bases between V and J, which are trimmed by 5 bases and 6 bases respectively. At one collaborating source in Seattle, patients were enrolled during active infection and were followed longitudinally through the course of disease. The collaborating institutions used their own protocols to collect whole blood in K2EDTA tubes. For TCRbeta analysis, collaborator samples were shipped as frozen whole blood, as isolated PBMCs, or as DNA extracted from either sample type. TCRbeta CDR3 regions were amplified from genomic DNA using the immunoSEQ Assay, a bias-controlled multiplex PCR. As for how the authors treated the data: Nucleated cell counts per sample were estimated from amplification of reference gene primers within the assay. To quantify the absolute abundance of each unique TCRbeta CDR3 rearrangement, sequence reads were collapsed and filtered. Productive Simpson clonality was computed per sample as the square root of Simpson's diversity index over productive rearrangements. TCRdb obtained this table from immuneACCESS and retained in-frame rearrangements with V and J assigned. These tables miss some clones; where compared with another copy, unresolved V genes account for less than half of the shortfall, and the remainder is unexplained. V, J and clone size reflect that table, while D and trimming were determined from the DNA. The sample table holds approximately 480,000 clones, of which approximately 89% were seen once. The biggest ten clones account for about 1% of the sample.

What the work shows at the level of the full study, not this receptor alone: How much clinical and demographic metadata was included differed by source and by participant, and the metadata was provided uncurated.

The receptor was isolated from a man younger than 35 with COVID-19, enrolled during active disease. Source material: peripheral blood. The chain is made from TRBV7-2 and TRBJ2-1, with a tentative D gene TRBD1 over 6 matching bases. CDR3 protein: CASSTGTANEQFF. The DNA sequence is as follows: TGTGCCAGCAGCACAGGGACGGCCAATGAGCAGTTCTTC.